Listed below are T cell receptor beta chains from one sample, sequenced in a study of CD8 T cells in ankylosing spondylitis. Each CDR3 protein is one row after TCRdb ran MiXCR on the 5' RACE reads. This sample yields 85,000 to 90,000 distinct CDR3 sequences, of which around 27% are seen a single time; 45% to 65% belongs to the top ten. Sequencing was done on a sample of blood, either unsorted or a sorted T cell fraction (not recorded which). These receptors were obtained from a male donor with ankylosing spondylitis or in good health (not recorded which). The CDR3 runs from the conserved cysteine through the conserved F or W. The D gene is left open where the match is weak. Size values are once, few and many counts, or a class for expanded clones, and some rows have none.

CASSSGNSAKTQYF TGTGCCAGCAGCTCAGGGAATAGCGCTAAGACCCAGTACTTC TRBJ2-5 few TRBV12-3/TRBV12-4 NA
CASSQGGRQETQYF TGTGCCAGCAGCCAAGGGGGACGGCAAGAGACCCAGTACTTC TRBJ2-5 NA TRBV9 NA
CASSLNAGPYNEQFF TGTGCCAGCAGCCTTAACGCAGGCCCCTACAATGAGCAGTTCTTC TRBJ2-1 NA TRBV7-3 NA
CASSLRQTNEKLFF TGTGCCAGCAGCTTACGACAGACTAATGAAAAACTGTTTTTT TRBJ1-4 NA TRBV7-9 NA
CASMTPGRGGTGELFF TGTGCCAGCATGACTCCCGGAAGGGGGGGCACCGGGGAGCTGTTTTTT TRBJ2-2 NA TRBV19 NA
CASSLNRYTGELFF TGTGCCAGCAGTTTAAACAGATACACCGGGGAGCTGTTTTTT TRBJ2-2 few TRBV27 NA
CASSVAGSANEKLFF TGTGCCAGCAGCGTAGCTGGTTCGGCTAATGAAAAACTGTTTTTT TRBJ1-4 few TRBV9 NA
CASSQGDTINTEAFF TGCGCCAGCAGCCAAGGTGACACCATTAACACTGAAGCTTTCTTT TRBJ1-1 NA TRBV4-1 NA
CASSHILAGDFRVGELFF TGTGCCAGCAGCCACATCCTAGCGGGGGATTTTCGGGTCGGGGAGCTGTTTTTT TRBJ2-2 NA TRBV3-1 TRBD2
CSAYLRGRRNEQFF TGCAGTGCCTATCTTAGAGGACGTCGCAATGAGCAGTTCTTC TRBJ2-1 NA TRBV20-1 NA
CASRPERDTQYF TGTGCCAGCCGCCCCGAAAGGGATACGCAGTATTTT TRBJ2-3 NA TRBV12-3/TRBV12-4 NA
CSGSWTKGYNEQFF TGCAGTGGCTCCTGGACAAAAGGTTACAATGAGCAGTTCTTC TRBJ2-1 few TRBV20-1 NA
CASRLTDTQYF TGTGCCAGCAGGCTAACAGATACGCAGTATTTT TRBJ2-3 few TRBV12-3/TRBV12-4 NA
CASSDLGTLPNQPQHF TGTGCCAGCAGTGATCTCGGTACCCTCCCTAATCAGCCCCAGCATTTT TRBJ1-5 few TRBV6-1 NA
CASSQRGTGELFF TGTGCCAGCAGCCAAAGAGGAACCGGGGAGCTGTTTTTT TRBJ2-2 NA TRBV7-3 NA
CASLSPSALSYNEQFF TGTGCCAGCCTCAGCCCCAGCGCCCTATCCTACAATGAGCAGTTCTTC TRBJ2-1 few TRBV6-1 NA
CASSLDWDRGEKLFF TGCGCCAGCAGCTTGGATTGGGACAGGGGTGAAAAACTGTTTTTT TRBJ1-4 few TRBV5-1 TRBD1
CASSAEEGGENTEAFF TGTGCCAGCAGCGCCGAGGAGGGGGGGGAGAACACTGAAGCTTTCTTT TRBJ1-1 NA TRBV5-5 NA
CASRLYEKLFF TGTGCCAGCAGACTCTACGAAAAACTGTTTTTT TRBJ1-4 few TRBV3-1 NA
CASSLAGLAGGASTDTQYF TGTGCCAGCAGCTTAGCGGGACTAGCGGGAGGGGCCAGCACAGATACGCAGTATTTT TRBJ2-3 few TRBV7-2 TRBD2
CASSDRTGSHEQFF TGTGCCAGTAGTGACCGGACAGGGTCCCATGAGCAGTTCTTC TRBJ2-1 few TRBV19 TRBD1
CASSPRWSPTNEKLFF TGTGCCAGCAGCCCCCGGTGGTCCCCAACTAATGAAAAACTGTTTTTT TRBJ1-4 NA TRBV14 NA
CAGLTGNYGYTF TGTGCCGGATTAACAGGGAACTATGGCTACACCTTC TRBJ1-2 NA TRBV19 NA
CASSPTPTGQETQYF TGCGCCAGCAGCCCCACTCCGACAGGACAAGAGACCCAGTACTTC TRBJ2-5 many TRBV5-1 NA
CASSSAGVSQETQYF TGCGCCAGCAGCTCGGCGGGGGTGAGCCAAGAGACCCAGTACTTC TRBJ2-5 NA TRBV5-1 TRBD2
CASSLVANEQFF TGTGCCAGCAGCTTAGTAGCAAATGAGCAGTTCTTC TRBJ2-1 few TRBV7-6 NA
CSASLTGHGYTF TGCAGTGCTAGCCTTACAGGGCATGGCTACACCTTC TRBJ1-2 few TRBV20-1 NA
CATMDGADHFTQYF TGTGCCACCATGGACGGAGCGGACCACTTTACCCAGTACTTC TRBJ2-5 NA TRBV10-3 NA
CSVEEQSSPGAFF TGCAGCGTTGAGGAACAGTCTTCCCCCGGAGCTTTCTTT TRBJ1-1 NA TRBV29-1 NA
CASSLASISYNEQFF TGTGCCAGCAGTTTGGCTAGCATATCCTACAATGAGCAGTTCTTC TRBJ2-1 few TRBV12-3/TRBV12-4 NA
CASNRRRRPTMSGELFF TGTGCCAGCAACCGACGGAGAAGACCGACCATGAGCGGGGAGCTGTTTTTT TRBJ2-2 NA TRBV5-6 NA
CAIGRDRDTSGANVLTF TGTGCCATCGGGAGGGACAGGGATACTTCTGGGGCCAACGTCCTGACTTTC TRBJ2-6 few TRBV10-3 TRBD1
CASSLRSGGAIEETQYF TGTGCCAGCAGCTTACGGAGCGGGGGGGCTATAGAAGAGACCCAGTACTTC TRBJ2-5 NA TRBV7-2 TRBD2
CASSYRVLEPDTQYF TGTGCCAGCAGTTACCGTGTCTTAGAGCCAGATACGCAGTATTTT TRBJ2-3 few TRBV6-5 NA
CASSPGTSINEQFF TGCGCCAGCAGCCCCGGGACTAGCATCAATGAGCAGTTCTTC TRBJ2-1 NA TRBV5-1 TRBD2
CASSLPIRAGTEAFF TGTGCCAGCAGCCTCCCGATAAGGGCTGGTACTGAAGCTTTCTTT TRBJ1-1 many TRBV12-3/TRBV12-4 NA
CSVRDPGQSNEKLFF TGCAGCGTCCGAGACCCGGGACAAAGTAATGAAAAACTGTTTTTT TRBJ1-4 many TRBV29-1 NA
CAISEGLAGQETQYF TGTGCCATCAGTGAGGGACTAGCGGGGCAAGAGACCCAGTACTTC TRBJ2-5 NA TRBV10-3 TRBD2
CSAGTGGTEAFF TGCAGTGCAGGGACAGGGGGTACTGAAGCTTTCTTT TRBJ1-1 NA TRBV20-1 TRBD1
CASSSDRGGTEAFF TGCGCCAGCAGCTCGGACAGGGGAGGGACTGAAGCTTTCTTT TRBJ1-1 NA TRBV5-1 TRBD1
CRGVEGSSDTQYF TGCAGGGGGGTCGAGGGGAGCTCAGATACGCAGTATTTT TRBJ2-3 NA TRBV20-1 NA
CASSVEFRTSGGPYYNEQFF TGTGCCAGCAGCGTAGAATTCAGGACTAGCGGGGGGCCCTACTACAATGAGCAGTTCTTC TRBJ2-1 few TRBV9 TRBD2
CASRELNTEAFF TGTGCCAGCAGGGAGCTGAACACTGAAGCTTTCTTT TRBJ1-1 NA TRBV7-9 NA
CATTRGAGGAYNEQFF TGCGCCACCACGCGGGGAGCGGGAGGCGCCTACAATGAGCAGTTCTTC TRBJ2-1 NA TRBV5-1 TRBD2
CASSLGDRFTDTQYF TGTGCCAGCAGCTTAGGGGACCGGTTCACAGATACGCAGTATTTT TRBJ2-3 few TRBV7-2 NA
CASSAWDSRAFF TGCGCCAGCAGCGCCTGGGACAGTCGGGCTTTCTTT TRBJ1-1 NA TRBV5-1 TRBD1
CSATRQGSGGGYTF TGCAGTGCTACCCGACAGGGATCGGGTGGTGGCTACACCTTC TRBJ1-2 few TRBV20-1 TRBD1
CSVELLSGNEQFF TGCAGCGTTGAATTACTTAGCGGCAATGAGCAGTTCTTC TRBJ2-1 NA TRBV29-1 NA
CASSPELAGATDTQYF TGTGCCAGCTCACCAGAACTAGCGGGAGCCACAGATACGCAGTATTTT TRBJ2-3 few TRBV18 TRBD2
CASSLGLEGTQYF TGCGCCAGCAGCTTGGGGCTCGAAGGGACCCAGTACTTC TRBJ2-5 few TRBV5-1 NA
CSTGTENTEAFF TGCAGCACCGGGACGGAGAACACTGAAGCTTTCTTT TRBJ1-1 once TRBV29-1 NA
CSVGQYNTEAFF TGCAGCGTGGGACAGTATAACACTGAAGCTTTCTTT TRBJ1-1 few TRBV29-1 TRBD1
CASSGRGLEQYF TGTGCCAGCAGCGGGCGTGGGCTGGAGCAGTACTTC TRBJ2-7 few TRBV5-6 NA
CASSRSGGYLTGELFF TGTGCCAGCAGTCGAAGTGGGGGCTACCTAACCGGGGAGCTGTTTTTT TRBJ2-2 NA TRBV11-3 NA
CASSVVDKGKTEAFF TGTGCCAGCAGCGTCGTAGATAAGGGGAAAACTGAAGCTTTCTTT TRBJ1-1 NA TRBV9 NA